These 20 T cell receptor beta chains originate from one sample sequenced in a study of blood T cell repertoires in COVID-19. Method: immunoSEQ multiplex PCR; TCRdb's copy keeps in-frame clones and lacks some. The repertoire consists of 140,000 or so clones, with 85% occurring once and the leading ten covering more than 5%. The sample consisted of PBMCs or T cells enriched from blood (not recorded which). The receptor set was obtained from a woman in her forties who had recovered from COVID-19.

The rearrangement links TRBV2 to TRBJ2-7, with 7 nucleotides matching TRBD1. V dropped 6 bases and J dropped 1; count of bases not matched to a gene: 3. This CDR3 region has 13 residues. The germline V gene encodes CDR1 SNHLY and CDR2 FYNNEI. The CDR3 DNA reads TGTGCCAGCAGGGCAGGGGGATCCTACGAGCAGTACTTC. Encoded protein: CASRAGGSYEQYF.

The chain combines TRBV4-1 with TRBJ2-1; 8 positions match TRBD2. The V segment lost 0 bases and the J segment 6 bases; nucleotides outside the gene matches: 13. Germline V gene data show CDR1 as MGHRA and CDR2 as YSYEKL. This CDR3 is built from 18 residues. In DNA, the CDR3 is TGCGCCAGCAGCCAAGAGAGGAACGGGGGGGCCTTCCCCAATGAGCAGTTCTTC. Translation gives CASSQERNGGAFPNEQFF.

The rearrangement joins TRBV11-3 to TRBJ2-2, with D maybe TRBD2 (6 bases). The CDR3 has 14 residues. The V gene's germline CDR1 is SGHNT and CDR2 YENEEA. Trimming left V 7 bases short and J 8 bases short, with 17 bases between. CDR3 DNA: TGTGCCAGCACCACAGGAGGGGCGGCGGGGGAGCTGTTTTTT. Translating gives CASTTGGAAGELFF.

This chain uses TRBV2 with TRBJ2-3; D unclear. V was shortened by 6 bases and J by 1 base, with 5 bases between the two germline ends. Germline V gene lookup returns CDR1 SNHLY and CDR2 FYNNEI. There are 12 residues in the CDR3. The CDR3 DNA reads TGTGCCAGCAGCCAGGGCACAGATACGCAGTATTTT. Amino acids: CASSQGTDTQYF.

V is TRBV29-1 and J is TRBJ1-3; D is perhaps TRBD1 (6 bases). The CDR3 consists of 13 residues. Germline V gene sequence: CDR1 SQVTM, CDR2 ANQGSEA. The ends were cut back, 8 bases at V and 4 bases at J, with 15 bases in the middle. The CDR3: CSYTGIRGNTIYF. The CDR3 bases are TGCAGCTATACAGGGATCAGGGGAAACACCATATATTTT.

The chain couples TRBV29-1 to TRBJ1-1, with D maybe TRBD1 (5 bases). The CDR3 consists of 16 residues. V lost 7 bases and J lost 0, with 21 bases in between. Per the germline V gene, CDR1 is SQVTM and CDR2 is ANQGSEA. The CDR3 DNA follows: TGCAGCGCCTTCGGAGGGGATATGGTCATGAACACTGAAGCTTTCTTT. Its translation is CSAFGGDMVMNTEAFF.

The rearrangement uses TRBV7-3 and TRBJ2-1; 8 bases agree with TRBD2. The CDR3 is 14 amino acids. The V and J ends lost 5 bases and 6 bases, in that order; junction bases with no gene match: 6. The V gene's germline CDR1 is SGHTA and CDR2 FQGTGA. CDR3 nucleotides: TGTGCCAGCAGCCCGTCCGGGACTAGCAATGAGCAGTTCTTC. As protein: CASSPSGTSNEQFF.

In its sample, this clone was seen a few times. This rearrangement joins TRBV10-3 to TRBJ1-4; maybe TRBD1 (6 bases). Per germline, CDR1 ENHRY and CDR2 SYGVKD. This CDR3 comprises 16 residues. Trimming shortened V by 0 bases and J by 8 bases, and 16 bases separated the two germline ends. The CDR3 loop reads CAISESRSGVTEKLFF. The CDR3 coding sequence is TGTGCCATCAGTGAGTCGAGGTCAGGGGTAACCGAAAAACTGTTTTTT.

The CDR3 DNA reads as TGCAGCGTTGAAGCCCCCCGGACTAGCGGAATTTACAATGAGCAGTTCTTC. Protein: CSVEAPRTSGIYNEQFF. The V call is TRBV29-1, the J call TRBJ2-1; 10 nucleotides line up with TRBD2. Looked up from germline, CDR1 is SQVTM and CDR2 is ANQGSEA. The CDR3 spans 17 residues. V lost 1 base and J lost 4; bases outside the gene matches: 10.

CDR3 sequence reads: CASSRTGTGSYGYTF. In nucleotides, the CDR3 is TGTGCCAGCAGCCGGACCGGGACAGGGAGCTATGGCTACACCTTC. V and J are TRBV5-4 and TRBJ1-2; 9 nucleotides agree with TRBD1. The CDR3 is 15 amino acids. With V trimmed by 4 bases and J by 4 bases, 8 bases remained unmatched. Per the germline V gene, CDR1 is SGHNT and CDR2 is YYREEE (reference sequence).

V gene TRBV6-5 combines with J gene TRBJ1-5; D is perhaps TRBD1 (5 bases). This CDR3 is 12 amino acids long. Per the germline V gene, CDR1 is MNHEY and CDR2 is SVGAGI. The ends were cut back, 6 bases at V and 7 bases at J, with 10 bases in the middle. The CDR3 nucleotides read TGTGCCAGCAGCGGAGGGGAGCAGCCCCAGCATTTT. Its protein product is CASSGGEQPQHF.

The V and J genes are TRBV28 and TRBJ1-5; tentatively, D is TRBD1 (5 bases). Trimming cost V 10 bases and J 9 bases, with 22 bases left between them. Germline CDR1 reads MDHEN; CDR2 reads SYDVKM. The CDR3 contains 14 residues. DNA for the CDR3: TGTGCCACAGCAGTAGGGCAGGGTCAAGGGCCCCAGCATTTT. It yields the protein CATAVGQGQGPQHF.

This clone came up a few times. The chain couples TRBV7-2 to TRBJ1-2, with unresolved D. CDR1 is SGHTA, CDR2 FQGNSA, per germline. The CDR3 has 15 amino acids. With 1 base removed from V and 2 bases from J, the gap between germline ends came to 11 bases. CDR3 DNA sequence: TGTGCCAGCAGCTTAGGGCGGACGGGGAACTATGGCTACACCTTC. It yields the protein CASSLGRTGNYGYTF.

This clone occurred a few times. J is TRBJ1-4 and V is TRBV5-1; 7 nucleotides agree with TRBD1. The CDR3 loop spans 14 amino acids. Germline V gene lookup returns CDR1 SGHRS and CDR2 YFSETQ. The V gene end was trimmed by 4 bases and the J gene end by 6 bases; junction bases not matched to a gene: 6. The CDR3 DNA reads as TGCGCCAGCAGCGTGACCGGGACAGATGAAAAACTGTTTTTT. Protein sequence: CASSVTGTDEKLFF.

This chain links TRBV10-3 with TRBJ2-7; no clear D gene. V was trimmed by 4 bases and J by 5 bases, leaving 9 bases between them. CDR1 is ENHRY, CDR2 SYGVKD, per germline. CDR3 size: 12 residues. CDR3 sequence reads: CAISVFQNEQYF. The CDR3 DNA reads TGTGCCATCAGTGTTTTCCAGAACGAGCAGTACTTC.

The rearrangement joins TRBV2 to TRBJ1-2; D unclear. The CDR3 is made up of 12 amino acids. Germline V gives CDR1 SNHLY, CDR2 FYNNEI. Trimming pared 6 bases from V and 8 bases from J, leaving 13 bases between. CDR3 in DNA: TGTGCCAGCAGCCAACCCATGCGGGGCTACACCTTC. This translates into CASSQPMRGYTF.

The rearrangement links TRBV6-2 or TRBV6-3 to TRBJ2-1; the match to TRBD2 covers 9 bases. With V trimmed by 2 bases and J by 4 bases, 12 bases remained unmatched. The CDR3 contains 18 residues. CDR1 is MNHEY and CDR2 is SVGEGT in the germline V gene. The CDR3 region has the DNA TGTGCCAGCAGTTACCTCCCCCTTGGTAGCGGGGGTTACAATGAGCAGTTCTTC. This gives the protein CASSYLPLGSGGYNEQFF.

The chain links TRBV6-7 to TRBJ2-5; 9 positions agree with TRBD1. TRBV6-7 is sorted into the ORF group, with uncertain function. With 6 bases clipped from V and 3 bases from J, the junction kept 11 bases outside the gene matches. This CDR3 has 16 amino acids. CDR3 protein: CASSKRKRDREETQYF. The CDR3 DNA follows: TGTGCCAGCAGCAAACGGAAACGGGACAGGGAAGAGACCCAGTACTTC.

DNA for the CDR3: TGTGCCAGCAGCCCCCTCTTGGGAGGGAGGATTTACGAGCAGTACTTC. Translating gives CASSPLLGGRIYEQYF. The V gene is TRBV7-8, the J gene TRBJ2-7; 7 bases agree with TRBD2. The V gene end was trimmed by 5 bases and the J gene end by 4 bases; junction bases not matched to a gene: 14. The CDR3 is 16 residues long. In germline, CDR1 is SGHVS, CDR2 FQNEAQ.

This chain joins TRBV2 and TRBJ1-2; D is ambiguous. The CDR3 covers 11 residues. The germline gives CDR1 SNHLY, CDR2 FYNNEI. The ends were cut back, 4 bases at V and 3 bases at J, with 3 bases in the middle. The DNA for the CDR3 is TGTGCCAGCAGTGCCGACTATGGCTACACCTTC. Translated: CASSADYGYTF. Combining the CDR3 with reference TRBV2 and TRBJ1-2 gives the whole variable domain EPEVTQTPSHQVTQMGQEVILRCVPISNHLYFYWYRQILGQKVEFLVSFYNNEISEKSEIFDDQFSVERPDGSNFTLKIRSTKLEDSAMYFCASSADYGYTFGSGTRLTVV.